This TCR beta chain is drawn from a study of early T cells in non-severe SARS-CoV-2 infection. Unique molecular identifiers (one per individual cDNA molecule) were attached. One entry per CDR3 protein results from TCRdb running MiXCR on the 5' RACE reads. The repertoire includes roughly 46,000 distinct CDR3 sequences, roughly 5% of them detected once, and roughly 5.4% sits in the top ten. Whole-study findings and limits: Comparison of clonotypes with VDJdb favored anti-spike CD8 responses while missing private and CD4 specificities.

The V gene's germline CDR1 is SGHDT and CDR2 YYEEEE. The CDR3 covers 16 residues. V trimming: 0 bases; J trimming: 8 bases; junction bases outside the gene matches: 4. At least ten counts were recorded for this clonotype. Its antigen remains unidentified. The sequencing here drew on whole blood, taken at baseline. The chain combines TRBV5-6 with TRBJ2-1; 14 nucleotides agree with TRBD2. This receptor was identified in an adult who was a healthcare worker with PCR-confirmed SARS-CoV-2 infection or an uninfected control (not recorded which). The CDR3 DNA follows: TGTGCCAGCAGCTTGGGCTCGGGACTAGCGGGGGATGAGCAGTTCTTC. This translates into CASSLGSGLAGDEQFF. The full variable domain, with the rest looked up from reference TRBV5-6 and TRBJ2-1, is DAGVTQSPTHLIKTRGQQVTLRCSPKSGHDTVSWYQQALGQGPQFIFQYYEEEERQRGNFPDRFSGHQFPNYSSELNVNALLLGDSALYLCASSLGSGLAGDEQFFGPGTRLTVL.